The 4 T cell receptor beta chains reported below all come from one sample, sequenced in a study of blood T cell repertoires in COVID-19. Assay used: immunoSEQ multiplex PCR; TCRdb lists only in-frame clones, some missing. This sample carries 130,000 to 150,000 clones, around 72% of them seen once, and the ten largest clones take roughly 2%. Sequencing used peripheral blood. The receptor source for this set is a woman aged 55-70 years with acute or convalescent COVID-19.

The chain carries TRBV18 and TRBJ2-5; TRBD2 aligns across 14 bases. V shed 6 bases, J shed 2 bases, and the junction held 5 bases outside the gene matches. Germline values: CDR1 KGHSH, CDR2 LQKENI. CDR3 length equals 16 residues. The chain's CDR3 is CASSHRLAGGQETQYF. The CDR3 bases are TGTGCCAGCTCCCACAGACTAGCGGGAGGGCAAGAGACCCAGTACTTC.

V and J are TRBV6-6 and TRBJ2-2, with TRBD2 identical over 7 bases. The germline gives CDR1 MNHNY, CDR2 SVGAGI (reference sequence). This CDR3 is built from 13 residues. V was pared by 7 bases and J by 6 bases, with 5 bases of the junction left unmatched. The CDR3 is CASTLLASGELFF. The CDR3 bases are TGTGCCAGCACCCTACTAGCGTCCGGGGAGCTGTTTTTT.

The chain employs TRBV7-8 and TRBJ2-7; 9 positions agree with TRBD2. J was trimmed by 6 bases and V by 4 bases; bases with no gene match: 10. The CDR3 spans 15 residues. Germline CDR1 and CDR2: SGHVS and FQNEAQ. This chain's CDR3 is CASSSTGTSSGEQYF. The CDR3 DNA sequence: TGTGCCAGCAGCTCAACCGGGACTAGCTCTGGCGAGCAGTACTTC.

The rearrangement joins TRBV5-4 to TRBJ2-7; the match to TRBD1 covers 7 bases. This CDR3 is built from 12 residues. In germline, CDR1 is SGHNT, CDR2 YYREEE (reference sequence). V trimming: 4 bases; J trimming: 12 bases; junction bases outside the gene matches: 10. CDR3 protein: CASSEDRSLPYF. CDR3 DNA sequence: TGTGCCAGCAGCGAGGACAGGTCCCTTCCGTACTTC.